This T cell receptor beta chain was recorded in a study of cytomegalovirus exposure and HLA in healthy donors. Germline values: CDR1 MNHEY, CDR2 SMNVEV (reference sequence). The CDR3 totals 16 residues. V dropped 4 bases and J dropped 2 bases, with 15 bases sitting between them. 60 Vbeta and 13 Jbeta primers were used in PCR. The data were produced by immunoSEQ multiplex PCR, yet TCRdb's version contains in-frame clones alone and is incomplete. Of about 120,000 clones in the sample, approximately 80% were seen once. Sequencing was done on a sample of PBMCs. V is TRBV27 and J is TRBJ1-5; tentative D call: TRBD1 (6 bases). The TCR comes from a man aged 30 to 45 in good health and CMV-seropositive. In DNA form, the CDR3 reads TGTGCCAGCAGTTATTCACGAGGGGGTCGCAATCAGCCCCAGCATTTT. It is translated as CASSYSRGGRNQPQHF.